The clone carrying this TCR beta chain was seen a handful of times. Its specificity is not known. This entry belongs to a study of HIV-infected patients and healthy controls. Study-wide results and limits: Compared with untreated HIV+ repertoires, healthy controls showed roughly threefold more distinct CDR3s and higher Shannon diversity.

cDNA was made from 500 ng RNA using alpha and beta constant primers. Separate chain-specific third strand synthesis with multiplexing indices produced the alpha and beta libraries. Priming off the SP2 site generated the second strand. Each CDR3 protein gets one entry after TCRdb re-called the 5' RACE reads with MiXCR. This table holds approximately 9,300 distinct CDR3 sequences, about 9.4% found once. This CDR3 comprises 14 residues. The V gene's germline CDR1 is SGHRS and CDR2 YFSETQ. The trim removed 0 bases at V and 5 bases at J, leaving 0 bases unmatched. The repertoire came from unfractionated whole blood and reflected all unsorted peripheral T cells.

The gene calls are TRBV5-1 and TRBJ1-5, with 9 bases fitting TRBD1. The receptor comes from an adult with HIV infection. This specimen consisted of blood, obtained before antiretroviral therapy. CDR3 bases: TGCGCCAGCAGCTTGGGGACAGGGGATCAGCCCCAGCATTTT. This codes for CASSLGTGDQPQHF.